The rows below give T cell receptor beta chains drawn from one sample of a study of T cells in narcolepsy. Their antigens remain unidentified. Using immunoSEQ multiplex PCR, the repertoire was profiled, and TCRdb retains in-frame clones only, with some absent. Of 700 to 850 clones detected, 29% appear once; the ten largest clones hold 40% to 65%. Sequences were obtained from cultured CD8+ T cells from cerebrospinal fluid. The receptors were gathered from a human donor with narcolepsy. Each CDR3 is given with its conserved first and last residue. Rows may omit the clone size; those that give it use once, few, many or a size class.

CDR3 protein,clone size,J gene,V gene,CDR3 length
CASSLGVVGVNYGYTF,-,TRBJ1-2,TRBV11-3,16
CASSLRLLNYGYTF,few,TRBJ1-2,TRBV7-9,14
CASTPSGNPTYEQYF,-,TRBJ2-7,TRBV5-3,15
CASSHTRLAGDQETQYF,-,TRBJ2-5,TRBV9,17
CASREAGSGNTIYF,few,TRBJ1-3,TRBV10-3,14
CASSLGGGAYNEQFF,-,TRBJ2-1,TRBV7-8,15
CASSLGGGARETQYF,-,TRBJ2-5,TRBV7-9,15
CASSGTSGGQGYEQYF,medium-sized,TRBJ2-7,TRBV5-5,16
CASSQGQTPQPQHF,few,TRBJ1-5,TRBV14,14
CASRTTGGLTEAFF,-,TRBJ1-1,TRBV14,14
CASSGTSGGQGYEQYF,few,TRBJ2-7,TRBV7-8,16
CASSFSAGPLFF,few,TRBJ1-4,TRBV11-1,12
CASSLALTGGDTEAFF,-,TRBJ1-1,TRBV7-8,16
CASSQQGAEGYTF,few,TRBJ1-2,TRBV4-1,13
CASTSDYNEQFF,-,TRBJ2-1,TRBV2,12
CASGFRPSSYNEQFF,medium-sized,TRBJ2-1,TRBV4-1,15
CASSQRVGNEQFF,-,TRBJ2-1,TRBV5-5,13
CASGGTSGEWVTQYF,-,TRBJ2-3,TRBV28,15
CASSLVAGGDEQYF,-,TRBJ2-7,TRBV7-9,14
CASSFSAGPLFF,few,TRBJ1-4,TRBV7-2,12
CSVDLGGGRVVTQYF,-,TRBJ2-3,TRBV29-1,15
CASSVGRNTDTQYF,few,TRBJ2-3,TRBV9,14
CASSLGGADEAFF,-,TRBJ1-1,TRBV7-8,13
CASSFSAGPLFF,few,TRBJ1-4,TRBV7-1,12
CASSYSFSMNTEAFF,medium-sized,TRBJ1-1,TRBV11-2,15
CASAEEENTEAFF,medium-sized,TRBJ1-1,TRBV5-1,13
CASSPAGTFEAFF,-,TRBJ1-1,TRBV7-9,13
CASSQGQTPQPQHF,few,TRBJ1-5,TRBV5-7,14
CASSLDVGGYYGYTF,medium-sized,TRBJ1-2,TRBV7-9,15
CASSLGGGAYNEQFF,few,TRBJ2-1,TRBV7-2,15
CASSEVPVNTEAFF,medium-sized,TRBJ1-1,TRBV6-1,14
CASSACIPGYKVGLQSRANVLTF,once,TRBJ2-6,TRBV27,23
CASGFRPSSYNEQFF,-,TRBJ2-1,TRBV4-3,15
CASSQGQTPQPQHF,-,TRBJ1-5,TRBV4-2,14
CASSYSIGEDQPQHF,medium-sized,TRBJ1-5,TRBV6-6,15
CASSLLAGTYEQYF,medium-sized,TRBJ2-7,TRBV7-3,14
CASSQVGGGYEQYF,-,TRBJ2-7,TRBV6-6,14
CASSYSMGSLEQYF,-,TRBJ2-7,TRBV5-4,14
CASSGTSGGQGYEQYF,-,TRBJ2-7,TRBV5-6,16
CASSLAGANTEAFF,-,TRBJ1-1,TRBV7-2,14
CASRVEGVHYGYTF,-,TRBJ1-2,TRBV5-4,14